This passage covers 27 T cell receptor beta chains from one sample sequenced in a study of CD4 T cells in relation to SARS-CoV-2 and coronaviruses. Only in-frame clones appear in the TCRdb table, and some are missing; sequencing was by immunoSEQ multiplex PCR. The repertoire holds some 40,000 clones, with 70% to 90% as singletons. The sample consisted of memory CD4+ T cells from PBMCs. The receptors originated from an adult with COVID-19.

The V call is TRBV6-5, the J call TRBJ2-6; D may be TRBD2 (6 bases). The germline V gene has CDR1 MNHEY and CDR2 SVGAGI. V lost 3 bases, J lost 2 bases, and 8 bases lay in between. This CDR3 has 15 residues. The DNA for the CDR3 is TGTGCCAGCAGTTATTCGGGGGCTGGGGCCAACGTCCTGACTTTC. It yields the protein CASSYSGAGANVLTF.

This chain uses TRBV7-2 with TRBJ2-1; D is possibly TRBD2 (5 bases). Trimming took 8 bases from V and 7 from J, leaving 18 bases between them. The CDR3 is made up of 14 amino acids. Per germline, CDR1 SGHTA and CDR2 FQGNSA. The chain's CDR3 is CASGLSPSRNEQFF. CDR3 in DNA: TGTGCCAGCGGACTCTCCCCCTCTCGGAATGAGCAGTTCTTC.

The chain employs TRBV28 and TRBJ2-3; 10 bases map to TRBD2. The CDR3 runs to 16 residues. J lost 6 bases, V lost 3 bases, and 9 bases had no gene match. Per germline, CDR1 MDHEN and CDR2 SYDVKM. CDR3 protein: CASSFPTLAGADTQYF. CDR3 nucleotides: TGTGCCAGCAGTTTCCCCACCCTAGCGGGAGCGGATACGCAGTATTTT.

This rearrangement joins TRBV18 to TRBJ2-4; D is perhaps TRBD2 (5 bases). Trimming left V 3 bases short and J 0 bases short, with 15 bases between. The CDR3 runs to 17 residues. Germline V gene data show CDR1 as KGHSH and CDR2 as LQKENI. For the CDR3, the DNA is TGTGCCAGCTCACCTCTCATGGAGGCCCTAGCCAAAAACATTCAGTACTTC. Translating it yields CASSPLMEALAKNIQYF.

The CDR3 region is CASSNTAGQGANTGELFF. The DNA for the CDR3 is TGTGCCAGCTCAAACACAGCGGGACAGGGCGCGAACACCGGGGAGCTGTTTTTT. V usage is TRBV18 and J usage is TRBJ2-2; the match to TRBD1 covers 9 bases. The V and J ends lost 5 bases and 0 bases, in that order; junction bases with no gene match: 10. The germline CDR1 and CDR2 sequences are KGHSH and LQKENI. The length of the CDR3 is 18 residues.

The chain combines TRBV7-3 with TRBJ1-6; no firm D call. The V end was cut by 8 bases, the J end by 4 bases, with 3 bases between. This CDR3 comprises 11 residues. Germline lookup yields CDR1 SGHTA and CDR2 FQGTGA. CDR3 loop: CASGYNSPLHF. CDR3 coding DNA: TGTGCCAGCGGATATAATTCACCCCTCCACTTT.

This clone was counted once. The V gene is TRBV2, the J gene TRBJ2-1; perhaps TRBD2 as D (6 bases). Trimming shortened V by 7 bases and J by 13 bases, and 20 bases separated the two germline ends. CDR1 and CDR2 from the germline V gene are SNHLY and FYNNEI. The CDR3 sequence is 13 residues long. CDR3 loop: CASKSGEASPQFF. DNA for the CDR3: TGTGCCAGCAAGTCGGGGGAGGCAAGCCCTCAGTTCTTC.

The chain is built from TRBV5-1 and TRBJ2-7, with TRBD2 matching over 14 bases. Germline lookup yields CDR1 SGHRS and CDR2 YFSETQ. The CDR3 has 17 amino acids. J was trimmed by 6 bases and V by 2 bases; bases with no gene match: 10. The CDR3: CASSFTATSGRVGEQYF. DNA of the CDR3: TGCGCCAGCAGCTTCACAGCGACTAGCGGGAGGGTGGGCGAGCAGTACTTC.

The chain couples TRBV30 to TRBJ1-6; no clear D gene. Germline CDR1 and CDR2: GTSNPN and SVGIG (reference sequence). The CDR3 loop spans 12 amino acids. V was trimmed by 3 bases and J by 8 bases, leaving 8 bases between them. This CDR3 is CAWSRSDSPLHF. DNA for the CDR3: TGTGCCTGGAGCCGGTCGGATTCACCCCTCCACTTT.

This chain uses TRBV10-3 with TRBJ2-2, with D perhaps TRBD2 (5 bases). Deletions cut 6 bases from V and 0 bases from J, with 14 bases between. The V gene's germline CDR1 is ENHRY and CDR2 SYGVKD. The CDR3 covers 16 residues. The DNA of the CDR3 is TGTGCCATCAGCGTGGCCGTGGGAGCGAACACCGGGGAGCTGTTTTTT. This encodes CAISVAVGANTGELFF.

V is TRBV9 and J is TRBJ1-2, with TRBD1 as a possible D gene (5 bases). Trimming took 0 bases from V and 5 from J, leaving 8 bases between them. Germline V gene sequence: CDR1 SGDLS, CDR2 YYNGEE. The CDR3 runs to 13 residues. For the CDR3, the DNA is TGTGCCAGCAGCGTAGAGCAGGGTTATGGCTACACCTTC. Protein sequence: CASSVEQGYGYTF.

V gene TRBV5-1 combines with J gene TRBJ2-5; tentatively, D is TRBD2 (6 bases). Trimming shortened V by 2 bases and J by 4 bases, and 9 bases separated the two germline ends. The CDR3 has 13 amino acids. The germline gives CDR1 SGHRS, CDR2 YFSETQ. The CDR3 nucleotides read TGCGCCAGCAGCTTTTACGGGAGAGAGACCCAGTACTTC. It codes for CASSFYGRETQYF.

The count of this clone is one. In the same sample, other DNA sequences code for this CDR3. V usage is TRBV27 and J usage is TRBJ2-5; 10 bases are a match to TRBD2. Germline trimming cut 5 bases from V and 5 bases from J; bases unmatched to any gene: 8. The CDR3 has 15 amino acids. Germline V gene data show CDR1 as MNHEY and CDR2 as SMNVEV (reference sequence). The CDR3 nucleotides are TGTGCCAGCAGTCCATTAGCGGGAGGTGGTGAGACCCAGTACTTC. This encodes CASSPLAGGGETQYF.

This clone showed up just once. The V call is TRBV5-1, the J call TRBJ2-3; 9 bases agree with TRBD1. CDR3 size: 15 residues. The junction had 5 bases not matched to a gene; V was cut back by 2 bases and J by 4 bases. Germline V gene lookup returns CDR1 SGHRS and CDR2 YFSETQ. CDR3 sequence: CASSLGQGRADTQYF. The CDR3 region has the DNA TGCGCCAGCAGCTTAGGACAGGGGCGGGCAGATACGCAGTATTTT.

The chain is built from TRBV19 and TRBJ2-1; TRBD2 matches 8 bases. Germline CDR1 LNHDA, CDR2 SQIVND (reference sequence). Trimming cost V 7 bases and J 8 bases; bases outside gene matches: 10. CDR3 length: 14 residues. DNA for the CDR3: TGTGCCAGTACCCCCAGGGCTAGCGGGTATGAGCAGTTCTTC. This encodes CASTPRASGYEQFF.

The chain combines TRBV6-2 or TRBV6-3 with TRBJ1-1; D is unclear. The germline V gene encodes CDR1 MNHEY and CDR2 SVGEGT. This CDR3 region has 12 residues. Between the trimmed V and J ends, which lost 5 bases and 3 bases, there was a span of 7 bases. The CDR3 loop reads CASSPQYTEAFF. In DNA, the CDR3 is TGTGCCAGCAGTCCCCAGTACACTGAAGCTTTCTTT.

The V gene is TRBV7-9, the J gene TRBJ1-1; D is undetermined. V lost 3 bases, J lost 4 bases, and 12 bases lay in between. Germline-derived CDR1 and CDR2 are SEHNR and FQNEAQ (reference sequence). The CDR3 spans 14 residues. CDR3 in DNA: TGTGCCAGCAGCTTTAACACCGTCGCCACTGAAGCTTTCTTT. Its protein is CASSFNTVATEAFF.

This clone was detected a few times. The chain uses TRBV6-2 or TRBV6-3 and TRBJ2-1; 13 bases are shared with TRBD2. The germline gives CDR1 MNHEY, CDR2 SVGEGT. The V segment lost 5 bases and the J segment 7 bases; nucleotides outside the gene matches: 8. There are 16 residues in the CDR3. The CDR3, as DNA: TGTGCCAGCAGTAAATGGACTAGCGGGAGTTTTAATGAGCAGTTCTTC. Its translation: CASSKWTSGSFNEQFF.

The chain links TRBV28 to TRBJ2-3; D is ambiguous. Looked up from germline, CDR1 is MDHEN and CDR2 is SYDVKM. This CDR3 spans 15 amino acids. V lost 3 bases, J lost 1 base, and 11 bases lay in between. CDR3 sequence reads: CASSFLDGRTDTQYF. The CDR3 nucleotides are TGTGCCAGCAGTTTTTTGGACGGTCGCACAGATACGCAGTATTTT.

The rearrangement uses TRBV9 and TRBJ2-5, with 7 bases that match TRBD2. Per the germline V gene, CDR1 is SGDLS and CDR2 is YYNGEE. The CDR3 loop spans 17 amino acids. The V segment lost 4 bases and the J segment 5 bases; nucleotides outside the gene matches: 17. This chain's CDR3 is CASSPSIAGHLFETQYF. The CDR3 nucleotides are TGTGCCAGCAGCCCCTCTATAGCGGGCCATCTTTTCGAGACCCAGTACTTC.

This chain joins TRBV28 and TRBJ2-2; the D is unclear. Trimming left V 7 bases short and J 3 bases short, with 9 bases between. CDR1 is MDHEN and CDR2 is SYDVKM in the germline V gene. This CDR3 is built from 13 residues. Written as DNA, the CDR3 is TGTGCCAGCAAACGCGGAGACACCGGGGAGCTGTTTTTT. This gives the protein CASKRGDTGELFF.

V usage is TRBV7-3 and J usage is TRBJ2-3; D uncertain. This CDR3 has 14 residues. Trimming shortened V by 1 base and J by 2 bases, and 7 bases separated the two germline ends. The germline CDR1 and CDR2 sequences are SGHTA and FQGTGA. In nucleotides, the CDR3 is TGTGCCAGCAGCTTAATCCCCGACACAGATACGCAGTATTTT. It encodes CASSLIPDTDTQYF. The full variable domain, in which reference TRBV7-3 and TRBJ2-3 provide the parts outside the CDR3, is GAGVSQTPSNKVTEKGKYVELRCDPISGHTALYWYRQSLGQGPEFLIYFQGTGAADDSGLPNDRFFAVRPEGSVSTLKIQRTERGDSAVYLCASSLIPDTDTQYFGPGTRLTVL.

The chain has TRBV11-3 and TRBJ2-7; a possible D gene is TRBD1 (5 bases). Trimming shortened V by 3 bases and J by 3 bases, and 12 bases separated the two germline ends. From germline, CDR1 is SGHNT and CDR2 YENEEA. The CDR3 sequence is 14 residues long. The CDR3 nucleotides read TGTGCCAGCAGCTTCAGGGAATCCAGCTACGAGCAGTACTTC. Its protein is CASSFRESSYEQYF.

The chain employs TRBV27 and TRBJ2-2; TRBD2 agrees at 12 bases. There are 14 residues in the CDR3. The junction had 2 bases not matched to a gene; V was cut back by 8 bases and J by 4 bases. The V gene's germline CDR1 is MNHEY and CDR2 SMNVEV (reference sequence). CDR3 bases: TGTGCCAGCCAACTAGCGGGAGGCACCGGGGAGCTGTTTTTT. This gives the protein CASQLAGGTGELFF.

The genes are TRBV7-8 and TRBJ1-5, with 12 bases lining up with TRBD1. This CDR3 region has 19 residues. Germline lookup yields CDR1 SGHVS and CDR2 FQNEAQ. J lost 1 base, V lost 4 bases, and 11 bases had no gene match. The CDR3 is CASSSHRDRGRWSNQPQHF. The CDR3 region has the DNA TGTGCCAGCAGCTCGCACCGGGACAGGGGGCGTTGGAGCAATCAGCCCCAGCATTTT.

V is TRBV7-3 and J is TRBJ2-1, with TRBD2 identical over 10 bases. The CDR3 runs to 17 residues. Germline V CDR1 and CDR2: SGHTA, FQGTGA. V trimming: 6 bases; J trimming: 7 bases; junction bases outside the gene matches: 15. CDR3 bases: TGTGCCAGCAGTGGGGGCCTAGCGGGAGCACGTGGAAATGAGCAGTTCTTC. It translates to CASSGGLAGARGNEQFF.

The gene calls are TRBV30 and TRBJ2-5; 10 bases match TRBD2. The length of the CDR3 is 13 residues. Germline V lookup: CDR1 GTSNPN, CDR2 SVGIG (reference sequence). The V and J ends lost 5 bases and 4 bases, in that order; junction bases with no gene match: 4. The DNA of the CDR3 is TGTGCCTGGGCTAGCGGGAGAAGAGAGACCCAGTACTTC. Protein product: CAWASGRRETQYF.